This section outlines one T cell receptor beta chain sequence together with its context. This sample was included in a study of blood T cell repertoires in COVID-19. Profiled with immunoSEQ multiplex PCR; TCRdb holds only in-frame clones, not every one. The sample lists hundreds of thousands of clones, about 90% occurring once. The specimen was peripheral blood. This clonotype originated in a man aged 55 to 70 who had recovered from COVID-19.

CDR3 protein: CASSKVGTSGGPYEQYF. The CDR3, as DNA: TGTGCCAGCAGCAAAGTGGGGACTAGCGGGGGGCCCTACGAGCAGTACTTC. The chain joins TRBV21-1 to TRBJ2-7; TRBD2, the table's D call, lacks a check against the DNA. TRBV21-1 is termed a pseudogene. The CDR3 is 17 amino acids.